This T cell receptor (beta chain) was documented in a study of blood T cell repertoires in COVID-19. Study information: Sources were T cells, B-cell-depleted T cells, or PBMCs; the material itself was cDNA or gDNA.

Participant age was roughly 18 to 90 years, and participants resided in roughly 25 US areas. Assignment of participants to cohorts was predicated upon participant-reported clinical history. Measured with immunoSEQ multiplex PCR; TCRdb has only the in-frame clones, and not every one. Of 250,000 to 350,000 clones in the sample, approximately 85% were seen once. V lost 0 bases, J lost 5 bases, and 7 bases stayed unmatched. Per the germline V gene, CDR1 is SGHRS and CDR2 is YFSETQ. The length of the CDR3 is 15 residues. The sequence was collected from a woman aged 25 to 39 who had recovered from COVID-19. The source material was PBMCs or T cells enriched from blood (not recorded which). The chain links TRBV5-1 to TRBJ2-7, with 8 bases lining up with TRBD1. The DNA for the CDR3 is TGCGCCAGCAGCTTGGCCAGGGCAGGGGGCGACGAGCAGTACTTC. Its protein product is CASSLARAGGDEQYF.